One sample yielded the 17 T cell receptor beta chains listed below, sequenced in a study of blood T cells in healthy people across ages (dated by TCRdb to 2013 to 2016). Receptors were amplified or captured by 5' RACE. The sequencer listed for this sample is Illumina HiSeq 2500. A second PCR of about 7 to 12 cycles was performed with a sample-barcoded 5' primer and a J-beta primer mix. Starting from the raw public reads, TCRdb applied fastp trimming at Q25, assembled clones with MiXCR and retained in-frame beta chains. Merged by CDR3 protein, the rows form single entries marked with the most common genes and DNA. The sample table holds 1.5 million to 1.8 million distinct CDR3 sequences, of which roughly two fifths were seen once. The top ten constitute 4% of the sample. Sequenced sample: blood. The receptors derive from a young woman in good health.

This clonotype was counted a few times. J is TRBJ1-1 and V is TRBV29-1; D ambiguous. Trimming took 4 bases from V and 1 from J, leaving 7 bases between them. The germline V gene has CDR1 SQVTM and CDR2 ANQGSEA. The length of the CDR3 is 12 residues. Here the CDR3 reads CSVARGNTEAFF. In nucleotides, the CDR3 is TGCAGCGTTGCCCGGGGGAACACTGAAGCTTTCTTT. Looking up the rest from reference TRBV29-1 and TRBJ1-1 gives the full variable domain: SAVISQKPSRDICQRGTSLTIQCQVDSQVTMMFWYRQQPGQSLTLIATANQGSEATYESGFVIDKFPISRPNLTFSTLTVSNMSPEDSSIYLCSVARGNTEAFFGQGTRLTVV.

V and J are TRBV5-1 and TRBJ1-4, with 9 bases that match TRBD1. J gave up 8 bases and V 2 bases, and 13 bases lay outside the gene matches. The CDR3 has 17 residues. The germline V gene encodes CDR1 SGHRS and CDR2 YFSETQ. The CDR3 loop reads CASSFAGSGQGKEKLFF. Here the CDR3 DNA reads TGCGCCAGCAGCTTTGCGGGGAGTGGACAGGGGAAGGAAAAACTGTTTTTT.

This rearrangement joins TRBV7-2 to TRBJ2-4; D ambiguous. This CDR3 region has 12 residues. Germline-derived CDR1 and CDR2 are SGHTA and FQGNSA. V was cut by 1 base and J by 13 bases, with 11 bases left in between. CDR3 DNA: TGTGCCAGCAGCTTAGGGCGGTCAGAGCAGTACTTC. This translates into CASSLGRSEQYF.

The table lists this clonotype with a few counts. The CDR3 is CASSSVASGIGEQYF. CDR3 in DNA: TGTGCCAGCAGCAGCGTGGCTAGCGGAATTGGGGAGCAGTACTTC. The chain couples TRBV7-9 to TRBJ2-5, with 7 bases lining up with TRBD2. V shed 5 bases, J shed 11 bases, and the junction held 17 bases outside the gene matches. Germline values: CDR1 SEHNR, CDR2 FQNEAQ (reference sequence). The CDR3 runs 15 residues.

This clonotype was seen only a few times. The chain joins TRBV12-3 or TRBV12-4 to TRBJ2-3; no clear D. Trimming cost V 5 bases and J 4 bases, with 13 bases left between them. This CDR3 comprises 14 residues. CDR3 in DNA: TGTGCCAGCAGTCCCCTCCGGTTGGCAGATACGCAGTATTTT. This translates into CASSPLRLADTQYF.

This clonotype was seen more than once but under ten times. The chain is built from TRBV4-2 and TRBJ2-3, with D possibly TRBD1 on 5 matching bases. The CDR3 totals 19 residues. Germline lookup yields CDR1 LGHNA and CDR2 YNFKEQ. The V and J ends lost 0 bases and 0 bases respectively, with 19 bases between them. The CDR3 coding sequence is TGTGCCAGCAGCCAAGATTCAGGGCGGAGAGTATATAGCACAGATACGCAGTATTTT. It specifies CASSQDSGRRVYSTDTQYF.

The V gene is TRBV4-3, the J gene TRBJ1-1, with TRBD1 as a possible D gene (6 bases). Germline CDR1 is LGHNA and CDR2 is YSLEER. The CDR3 runs 17 residues. V shed 0 bases and J shed 5 bases, with 19 bases lying between them. This chain's CDR3 is CASSQDWVGGARTEAFF. CDR3 DNA sequence: TGCGCCAGCAGCCAAGATTGGGTAGGGGGGGCGAGAACTGAAGCTTTCTTT.

The rearrangement links TRBV30 to TRBJ1-2, with D perhaps TRBD1 (5 bases). Trimming left V 5 bases short and J 5 bases short, with 18 bases between. The germline gives CDR1 GTSNPN, CDR2 SVGIG (reference sequence). CDR3 length equals 14 residues. CDR3 in amino acids: CAWLNLRVHYGYTF. CDR3 coding DNA: TGTGCCTGGTTGAATCTCAGGGTTCATTATGGCTACACCTTC.

In its sample, this clonotype was seen a few times. The V and J genes are TRBV29-1 and TRBJ2-3; 14 bases fit TRBD2. V was pared by 6 bases and J by 3 bases, with 8 bases of the junction left unmatched. This CDR3 comprises 16 residues. Germline assignment: CDR1 SQVTM and CDR2 ANQGSEA. The CDR3 sequence is CSVQPRTSGRTDTQYF. The CDR3 DNA reads TGCAGCGTCCAACCACGGACTAGCGGGAGGACAGATACGCAGTATTTT.

V usage is TRBV20-1 and J usage is TRBJ2-3; 11 positions match TRBD2. Losses at the gene ends were 3 bases for V and 2 bases for J; bases not matched to a gene: 10. This CDR3 comprises 17 residues. Germline V gene data show CDR1 as DFQATT and CDR2 as SNEGSKA (reference sequence). CDR3 bases: TGCAGTGCTAGTCGGCTAGCGGGGGGCGAGACCACAGATACGCAGTATTTT. Translating gives CSASRLAGGETTDTQYF.

This clonotype was seen more than once but under ten times. This rearrangement joins TRBV21-1 to TRBJ2-7; the DNA was not compared with TRBD2, the D call given in the table. TRBV21-1 is shown as a pseudogene. The CDR3 runs 16 residues. CDR3 DNA: TGTGCCAGCAGCCAGACGACTAGCGGGAGGTCCCACGAGCAGTACTTC. Protein sequence: CASSQTTSGRSHEQYF.

This sequence joins TRBV24-1 and TRBJ2-7, with 8 nucleotides matching TRBD2. Unmatched junction bases numbered 5, after V lost 8 bases and J lost 0 bases. There are 14 residues in the CDR3. Germline V lookup: CDR1 KGHDR, CDR2 SFDVKD. The CDR3 reads CATTLTSDSYEQYF. The CDR3 bases are TGTGCCACCACCTTGACTAGCGACTCCTACGAGCAGTACTTC.

This clonotype was counted between two and nine times. The chain uses TRBV24-1 and TRBJ1-4, with D uncertain. Deletions cut 3 bases from V and 8 bases from J, with 9 bases between. Looked up from germline, CDR1 is KGHDR and CDR2 is SFDVKD. This CDR3 is built from 13 residues. This chain's CDR3 is CATSDPGGEKLFF. The CDR3 coding sequence is TGTGCCACCAGTGATCCGGGAGGGGAAAAACTGTTTTTT.

This chain connects TRBV7-9 to TRBJ2-7; D is possibly TRBD1 or TRBD2 (6 bases each). The V gene lost 1 base and the J gene lost 7 bases, with 11 bases spanning the gap. The V gene's germline CDR1 is SEHNR and CDR2 FQNEAQ (reference sequence). The CDR3 sequence is 13 residues long. CDR3 sequence: CASSLEGGLEQYF. For the CDR3, the DNA is TGTGCCAGCAGCTTAGAAGGGGGGCTGGAGCAGTACTTC. Filled out from reference TRBV7-9 and TRBJ2-7, the complete variable domain reads DTGVSQNPRHKITKRGQNVTFRCDPISEHNRLYWYRQTLGQGPEFLTYFQNEAQLEKSRLLSDRFSAERPKGSFSTLEIQRTEQGDSAMYLCASSLEGGLEQYFGPGTRLTVT.

The rearrangement uses TRBV6-2 or TRBV6-3 and TRBJ2-1; D is unresolved. Germline values: CDR1 MNHEY, CDR2 SVGEGT. V lost 0 bases, J lost 1 base, and 10 bases lay in between. This CDR3 has 16 residues. The CDR3 loop reads CASSYSPERSYNEQFF. The CDR3 region has the DNA TGTGCCAGCAGTTACTCGCCTGAAAGGTCCTACAATGAGCAGTTCTTC.

V gene TRBV7-9 combines with J gene TRBJ1-4; 7 nucleotides align to TRBD1. J gave up 4 bases and V 7 bases, and 12 bases lay outside the gene matches. This CDR3 contains 16 residues. Germline values: CDR1 SEHNR, CDR2 FQNEAQ (reference sequence). CDR3 DNA: TGTGCCAGCACCGGGGAAAACAGGGGTGATAATGAAAAACTGTTTTTT. Its protein product is CASTGENRGDNEKLFF.

The gene calls are TRBV12-3 or TRBV12-4 and TRBJ2-5; no definite D call. V was cut by 5 bases and J by 2 bases, with 9 bases left in between. The CDR3 totals 13 residues. The CDR3 region has the DNA TGTGCCAGCAGTGAAATCGGGCAAGAGACCCAGTACTTC. Its translation is CASSEIGQETQYF.